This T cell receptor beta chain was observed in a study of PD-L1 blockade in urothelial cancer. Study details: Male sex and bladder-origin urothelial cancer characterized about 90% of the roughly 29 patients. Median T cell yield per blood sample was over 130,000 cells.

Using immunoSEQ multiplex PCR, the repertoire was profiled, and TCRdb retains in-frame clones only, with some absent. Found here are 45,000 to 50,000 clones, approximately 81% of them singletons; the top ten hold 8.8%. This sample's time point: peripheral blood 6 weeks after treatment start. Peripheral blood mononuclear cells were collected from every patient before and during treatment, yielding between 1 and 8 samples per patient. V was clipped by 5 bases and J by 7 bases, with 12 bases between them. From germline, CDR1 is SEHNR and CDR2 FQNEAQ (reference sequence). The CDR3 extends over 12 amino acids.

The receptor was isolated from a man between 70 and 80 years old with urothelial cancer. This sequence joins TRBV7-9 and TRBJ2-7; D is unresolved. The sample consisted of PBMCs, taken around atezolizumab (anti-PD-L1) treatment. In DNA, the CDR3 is TGTGCCAGCAGCCTGGTGGTTCGGGAGCAGTACTTC. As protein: CASSLVVREQYF.